The clone carrying this T cell receptor (beta chain) appeared once. The antigen is unknown. Per germline, CDR1 GTSNPN and CDR2 SVGIG (reference sequence). V was pared by 3 bases and J by 1 base, with 12 bases of the junction left unmatched. The CDR3 runs 18 residues. TCRdb keeps only in-frame clones here, not all; method: immunoSEQ multiplex PCR. This sample has over a million clones, with roughly 95% found just once. Donors comprised healthy HIV-negative adults lacking recent acute infections or vaccinations. Each donor was a Caucasian adult residing in Nashville, Tennessee. This entry comes from a study of shared clonotypes between healthy human individuals. As for the study in general: Every donor yielded three CD4 naive, three CD4 memory, two CD8 naive and one CD8 memory plate. Study-wide results and caveats: Between a handful of donors, naive CD4 clonotypes were shared at a level of around 4.8%.

Sequencing input: naive CD4+ T cells sorted from blood. Subset described: CD45RA+ positively selected. This receptor was obtained from a man aged 25 to 40 in good health. V is TRBV30 and J is TRBJ1-4, with 9 bases that match TRBD1. CDR3 in DNA: TGTGCCTGGAGCCGGGACAGGGCCTTCCCCCTAACTAATGAAAAACTGTTTTTT. It specifies CAWSRDRAFPLTNEKLFF.